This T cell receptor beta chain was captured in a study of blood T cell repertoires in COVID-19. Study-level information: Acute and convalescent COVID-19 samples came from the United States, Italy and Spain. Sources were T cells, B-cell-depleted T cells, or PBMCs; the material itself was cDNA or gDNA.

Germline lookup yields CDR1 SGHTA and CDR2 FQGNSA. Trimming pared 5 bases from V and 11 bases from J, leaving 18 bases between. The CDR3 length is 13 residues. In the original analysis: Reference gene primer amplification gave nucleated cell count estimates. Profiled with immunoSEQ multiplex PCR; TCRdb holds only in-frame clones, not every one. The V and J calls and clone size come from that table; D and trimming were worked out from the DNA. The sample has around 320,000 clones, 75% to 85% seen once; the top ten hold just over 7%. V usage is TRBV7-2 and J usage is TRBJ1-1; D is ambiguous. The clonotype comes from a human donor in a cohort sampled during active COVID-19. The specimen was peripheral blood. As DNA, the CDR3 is TGTGCCAGCAGCCCTCGGCATTCCCTAGAGGCTTTCTTT. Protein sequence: CASSPRHSLEAFF.